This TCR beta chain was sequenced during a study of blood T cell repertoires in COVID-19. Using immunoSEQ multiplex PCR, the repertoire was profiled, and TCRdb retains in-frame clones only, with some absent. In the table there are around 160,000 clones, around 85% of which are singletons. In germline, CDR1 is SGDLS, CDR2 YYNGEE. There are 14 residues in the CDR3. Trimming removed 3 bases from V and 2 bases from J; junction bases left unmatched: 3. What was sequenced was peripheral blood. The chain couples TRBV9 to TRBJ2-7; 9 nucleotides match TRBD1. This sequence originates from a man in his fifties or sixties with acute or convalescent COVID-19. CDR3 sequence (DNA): TGTGCCAGCAGCGGAGGACAGGGGCCCTACGAGCAGTACTTC. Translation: CASSGGQGPYEQYF.